This T cell receptor (beta chain) originates from a study of T cells in Graves' hyperthyroidism and ophthalmopathy. The overall study: The authors collected peripheral blood at initial diagnosis, before any treatment.

Ophthalmopathy cases met thresholds of Clinical Activity Score at least 3, NOSPECS grade at least 4 and duration under 3 months. Exclusion of a patient resulted from uncontrolled infection, other autoimmune disease, pregnancy or lactation. The CDR3 regions of TCR beta were amplified from RNA transcripts. The HTBI primer set drove a first-round RT-PCR of the TCR CDR3. MiXCR, applied by TCRdb to the multiplex PCR reads, yields one record per CDR3 protein. Of about 380,000 distinct CDR3 sequences in the sample, roughly 14% were seen once. CDR1 is SGHRS and CDR2 is YFSETQ in the germline V gene. CDR3 length: 16 amino acids. With 2 bases clipped from V and 6 bases from J, the junction kept 7 bases outside the gene matches. This clonotype turned up a few times.

The chain has TRBV5-1 and TRBJ1-4; 10 nucleotides line up with TRBD1. This sequence originates from a woman under 40 with Graves' ophthalmopathy. The sequencing input was blood. The CDR3 sequence is CASSFLTGTGDEKLFF. For the CDR3, the DNA is TGCGCCAGCAGCTTTCTGACCGGGACAGGGGATGAAAAACTGTTTTTT.